This is a list of T cell receptor beta chains from one sample in a study of shared clonotypes between healthy human individuals. This table comes from immunoSEQ multiplex PCR, and its TCRdb copy is limited to in-frame clones, with some not included. The repertoire includes about 1 million clones, approximately 68% of them detected once, and roughly 1.5% sits in the top ten. The sequencing sample was made of memory CD4+ T cells sorted from blood. The receptors stem from a man between 18 and 29 years old in good health. Both conserved end residues are part of each CDR3. D genes are given only for firm matches. Only some rows state a clone size, as once, few, many or a class for expanded clones.

j_call v_call clone_size d_call cdr3_nt cdr3_aa
TRBJ1-1 TRBV7-9 . TRBD1 TGTGCCAGCAGCGCCCGAGGGGTCAGGGGGCCATCTGAAGCTTTCTTT CASSARGVRGPSEAFF
TRBJ2-3 TRBV11-1 . TRBD1 TGTGCCAGCAGCCGGACAGGGCCAGGGAATACGCAGTATTTT CASSRTGPGNTQYF
TRBJ2-5 TRBV27 once TRBD2 TGTGCCAGCAGTTTAACCGCCTCTAGCGGGGGTCCGGGGGAGACCCAGTACTTC CASSLTASSGGPGETQYF
TRBJ1-2 TRBV28 . TRBD1 TGTGCCAGCAGTTCACAGGGGGCGTTGGACTATGGCTACACCTTC CASSSQGALDYGYTF
TRBJ2-7 TRBV11-2 . TRBD2 TGTGCCAGCAGCTTTGGACTAGCGGGAGGGGGATTAGACGAGCAGTACTTC CASSFGLAGGGLDEQYF
TRBJ1-2 TRBV6-6 many . TGTGCCAGCAGTTACGGGGGCGGGGCCCTAGATGGCTACACCTTC CASSYGGGALDGYTF
TRBJ2-5 TRBV7-2 . TRBD2 TGTGCCAGCAGCCCGAGGACTAGCGGACCCAAAGAGACCCAGTACTTC CASSPRTSGPKETQYF
TRBJ2-3 TRBV11-2 . . TGTGCCAGCAGCTTGGATCCTTTATGGGGGACGCAGTATTTT CASSLDPLWGTQYF
TRBJ2-7 TRBV27 . . TGTGCCAGCAGTTTCCAGGGACTGTACTACGAGCAGTACTTC CASSFQGLYYEQYF
TRBJ1-2 TRBV7-9 . . TGTGCCAGCAGCTTAGAAGGTCATGGCTACACCTTC CASSLEGHGYTF
TRBJ1-3 TRBV6-1 . . TGTGCCAGCAGTCCGGGCTGGGGAGCGAACACCATATATTTT CASSPGWGANTIYF
TRBJ2-7 TRBV6-1 few . TGTGCCAGCAGTGATCATGGGGCCCAGGGCAACTACGAGCAGTACTTC CASSDHGAQGNYEQYF
TRBJ2-3 TRBV6-5 . TRBD2 TGTGCCAGCAGACCGACTAGCTTACGCACAGATACGCAGTATTTT CASRPTSLRTDTQYF
TRBJ1-6 TRBV28 . . TGTGCCAGCAGTTTCCCCACTAATTCACCCCTCCACTTT CASSFPTNSPLHF
TRBJ1-2 TRBV6-5 . . TGTGCCAGCAGTTCCTTCGGGGGAGGGCACTATGGCTACACCTTC CASSSFGGGHYGYTF
TRBJ2-7 TRBV7-2 . . TGTGCCAGCAGCTTAGTTTTCAACTACGAGCAGTACTTC CASSLVFNYEQYF
TRBJ2-7 TRBV28 once . TGTGCCAGCAGTCTCTTATCCTACGAGCAGTACTTC CASSLLSYEQYF
TRBJ1-1 TRBV28 . . TGTGCCACCCTGGACAGCGTGAACACTGAAGCTTTCTTT CATLDSVNTEAFF
TRBJ2-7 TRBV18 . TRBD1 TGTGCCAGCTCAGACGGGACAGGGGCCTACGAGCAGTACTTC CASSDGTGAYEQYF
TRBJ2-1 TRBV7-2 . . TGTGCCAGCAGCTTAAGGCGGGGCTCCTACAATGAGCAGTTCTTC CASSLRRGSYNEQFF
TRBJ2-7 TRBV6-5 once . TGTGCCAGCAGTTACGAAAGGGGGGCCTACGAGCAGTACTTC CASSYERGAYEQYF
TRBJ1-1 TRBV19 once . TGTGCCAGTGTCCTTAACGGCGGTCGACGCGCTTTCTTT CASVLNGGRRAFF
TRBJ1-2 TRBV5-1 many . TGCGCCAGCAGCCCCGGGGGGAAGCCGGATGGCTACACCTTC CASSPGGKPDGYTF
TRBJ1-1 TRBV18 few . TGTGCCAGCTCGACCTGGGGGGGTAGTGAAGCTTTCTTT CASSTWGGSEAFF
TRBJ1-6 TRBV10-3 . . TGTGCCAGCGGAGGGAATTCACCCCTCCACTTT CASGGNSPLHF
TRBJ2-2 TRBV9 . . TGTGCCAGTGCCGGGCGGCAGGGCGACACCGGGGAGCTGTTTTTT CASAGRQGDTGELFF